This T cell receptor (beta chain) was captured by sequencing in a study of shared T cell receptors in the human thymus. Repertoires were generated with immunoSEQ multiplex PCR, while TCRdb's copy carries only in-frame clones and drops some. In the table there are 720,000 or so clones, 80% to 90% of which are singletons. Germline lookup yields CDR1 MDHEN and CDR2 SYDVKM. The CDR3 consists of 22 residues. The trim removed 1 base at V and 10 bases at J, leaving 26 bases unmatched. Separately, the same data were catalogued under a study of human thymus T cells. That report notes: Corrective heart surgery yielded the resections from which the thymus tissue came. Thymic as well as blood repertoires seemed to favor certain V and J genes unevenly. Thymic repertoires of unrelated individuals were reported in related research to overlap highly.

This clonotype was obtained from a girl under two years old with a congenital heart defect. The chain has TRBV28 and TRBJ1-6, with 9 bases lining up with TRBD1. The material sequenced was thymocytes. CDR3 bases: TGTGCCAGCAGTTTATCCCCGAAACCTCACAATAGTCCGGGACAGGGTTTATCACCCCTCCACTTT. Its translation is CASSLSPKPHNSPGQGLSPLHF. Full variable domain (outside the CDR3, taken from reference TRBV28 and TRBJ1-6): DVKVTQSSRYLVKRTGEKVFLECVQDMDHENMFWYRQDPGLGLRLIYFSYDVKMKEKGDIPEGYSVSREKKERFSLILESASTNQTSMYLCASSLSPKPHNSPGQGLSPLHFGNGTRLTVT.